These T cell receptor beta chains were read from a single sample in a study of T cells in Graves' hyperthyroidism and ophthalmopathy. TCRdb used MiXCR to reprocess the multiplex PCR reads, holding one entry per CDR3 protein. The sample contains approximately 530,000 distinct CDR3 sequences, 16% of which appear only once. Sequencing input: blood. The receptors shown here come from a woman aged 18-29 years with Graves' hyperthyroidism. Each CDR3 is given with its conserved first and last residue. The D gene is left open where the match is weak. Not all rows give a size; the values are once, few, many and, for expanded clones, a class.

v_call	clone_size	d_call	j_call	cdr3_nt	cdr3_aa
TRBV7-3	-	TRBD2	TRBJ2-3	TGTGCCAGCAGCTTGACCTCGTCGGGGGGGGGGCGGAAAACAGATACGCAGTATTTT	CASSLTSSGGGRKTDTQYF
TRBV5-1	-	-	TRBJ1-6	TGCGCCAGCAGAACTAGCTCCTATAATTCACCCCTCCACTTT	CASRTSSYNSPLHF
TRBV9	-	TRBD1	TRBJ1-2	TGTGCCAGCAGCGTAGCCGAAGCCGGGACAGGGGGCGGATGGTATGGCTACACCTTC	CASSVAEAGTGGGWYGYTF
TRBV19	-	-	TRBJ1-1	TGTGCCAGTACTCGACAGAGCATGAACACTGAAGCTTTCTTT	CASTRQSMNTEAFF
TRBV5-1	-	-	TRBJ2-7	TGCGCCAGCAGCTTGACAGATGAATCTACCTACGAGCAGTACTTC	CASSLTDESTYEQYF
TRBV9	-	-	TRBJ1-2	TGTGCCAGCAGCGTAGGAGGGGCTAGCTATGGCTACACCTTC	CASSVGGASYGYTF
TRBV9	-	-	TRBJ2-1	TGTGCCAGCAGCGTATCAGGCGTGGATACCAATGAGCAGTTCTTC	CASSVSGVDTNEQFF
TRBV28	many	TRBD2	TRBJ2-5	TGTGCCAGCAGTTTATGGCCTAGCGGGAGTCGGGAGACCCAGTACTTC	CASSLWPSGSRETQYF
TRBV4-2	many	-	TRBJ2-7	TGTGCCAGCACCGACTCGGCGGGGTACGAGCAGTACTTC	CASTDSAGYEQYF
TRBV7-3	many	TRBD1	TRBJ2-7	TGTGCCAGCAGGTGGGGGACAGGGGGCTGCGAGCAGTACTTC	CASRWGTGGCEQYF
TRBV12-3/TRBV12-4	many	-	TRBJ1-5	TGTGCCAGCAGTTTATGGGGGGCTCAGCCCCAGCATTTT	CASSLWGAQPQHF
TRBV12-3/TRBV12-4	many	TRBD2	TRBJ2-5	TGTGCCAGCAGTGGGGGACTAGCGGAACAAGAGACCCAGTACTTC	CASSGGLAEQETQYF
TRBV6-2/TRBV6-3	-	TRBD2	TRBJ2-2	TGTGCCAGCAGTTGGAGCGGGGGGGCCACCGGGGAGCTGTTTTTT	CASSWSGGATGELFF
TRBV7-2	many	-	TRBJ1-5	TGTGCCAGCAGCTTAGGAGTCCGGGTGGGTCAGCCCCAGCATTTT	CASSLGVRVGQPQHF
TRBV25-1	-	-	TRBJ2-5	TGTGCCAGCAGTGAATCATGGATAGAGGGGGCCCAGTACTTC	CASSESWIEGAQYF
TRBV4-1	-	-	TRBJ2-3	TGCGCCAGCAGCCAAGTGATACGCACCACAGATACGCAGTATTTT	CASSQVIRTTDTQYF
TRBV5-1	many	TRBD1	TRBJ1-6	TGCGCCAGCAGCTTGGGCCCAGGGGGTTCACCCCTCCACTTT	CASSLGPGGSPLHF
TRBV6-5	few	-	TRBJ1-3	TGTGCCAGCAGTTACTCAGGGGCGAGCTCTGGAAACACCATATATTTT	CASSYSGASSGNTIYF
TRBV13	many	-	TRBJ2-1	TGTGCCAGCAGCTTAGCTCGTTGGACTGGCAATGAGCAGTTCTTC	CASSLARWTGNEQFF
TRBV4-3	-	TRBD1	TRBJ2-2	TGCGCCAGCAGCCAACGACAGGGGAACACCGGGGAGCTGTTTTTT	CASSQRQGNTGELFF
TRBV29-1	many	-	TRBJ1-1	TGCAGCGTTGTGGGGACGAGGAACACTGAAGCTTTCTTT	CSVVGTRNTEAFF
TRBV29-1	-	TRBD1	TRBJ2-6	TGCAGCGTTGTTGCGGGACAGGGGGCTTATGGGGCCAACGTCCTGACTTTC	CSVVAGQGAYGANVLTF
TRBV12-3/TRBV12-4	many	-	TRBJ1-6	TGTGCCAGCAGCACGACACTCCTCCTGCGGAATTCACCCCTCCACTTT	CASSTTLLLRNSPLHF
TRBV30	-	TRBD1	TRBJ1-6	TGTGCCTGGAGTTTGAACCAGGGGGGTCGGTCACCCCTCCACTTT	CAWSLNQGGRSPLHF
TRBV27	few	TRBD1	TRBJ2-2	TGTGCCAGCAGTTTCTGGACAGGGGAAACCGGGGAGCTGTTTTTT	CASSFWTGETGELFF
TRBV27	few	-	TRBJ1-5	TGTGCCAGCAGTTTAAGGCAGGGTCAGCCCCAGCATTTT	CASSLRQGQPQHF
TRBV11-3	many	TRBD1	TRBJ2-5	TGTGCCAGCGACAGGGGTGGCAAAGAGACCCAGTACTTC	CASDRGGKETQYF
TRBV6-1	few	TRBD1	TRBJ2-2	TGTGCCAGCAGCACCCACAGGGGAAGAGGAGACACCGGGGAGCTGTTTTTT	CASSTHRGRGDTGELFF
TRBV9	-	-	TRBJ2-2	TGTGCCAGCAGCTACGGGGCTAACCCGAACACCGGGGAGCTGTTTTTT	CASSYGANPNTGELFF
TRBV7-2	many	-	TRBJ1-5	TGTGCCAGCAGCTCTGGACAGTGGAATCAGCCCCAGCATTTT	CASSSGQWNQPQHF
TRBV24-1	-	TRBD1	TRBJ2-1	TGTGCCACCAGTGATTCCACAGGGGCGGGCAATGAGCAGTTCTTC	CATSDSTGAGNEQFF
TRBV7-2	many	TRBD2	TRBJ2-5	TGTGCCAGCAGCCGCATTCCGGGAGGGGAGACCCAGTACTTC	CASSRIPGGETQYF
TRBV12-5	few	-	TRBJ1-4	TGTGCTAGTGGTTTGGTATCCCCCTTTCTGGGGCCGGATGAAAAACTGTTTTTT	CASGLVSPFLGPDEKLFF
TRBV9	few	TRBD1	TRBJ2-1	TGTGCCAGCAGCGTATGGGGAGACAGGGGCGGATTTGGTGAGCAGTTCTTC	CASSVWGDRGGFGEQFF
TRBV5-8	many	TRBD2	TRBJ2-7	TGTGCCAGCAGCCGTCCGGGACTAGCCCACGAGCAGTACTTC	CASSRPGLAHEQYF
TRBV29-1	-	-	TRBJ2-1	TGCAGCGTTGAAGACACAGGGCACAATGAGCAGTTCTTC	CSVEDTGHNEQFF
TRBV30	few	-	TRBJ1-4	TGTGCCTGGAAGATGGGGGAAGAAAAACTGTTTTTT	CAWKMGEEKLFF
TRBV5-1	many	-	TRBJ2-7	TGCGCCAGCAGCTTGGCGGTGGGGACAAGATTCTACGAGCAGTACTTC	CASSLAVGTRFYEQYF
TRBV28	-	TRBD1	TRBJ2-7	TGTGCCAGCAGTGCACCGGGACAGGGGTCAGGGGAGCAGTACTTC	CASSAPGQGSGEQYF
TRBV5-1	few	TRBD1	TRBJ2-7	TGCGCCAGCGGACAGGGTAGCGAGCAGTACTTC	CASGQGSEQYF
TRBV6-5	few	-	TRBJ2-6	TGTGCCAGCAGTTACTATTCGATTGGGGCCAACGTCCTGACTTTC	CASSYYSIGANVLTF
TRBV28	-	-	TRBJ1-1	TGTGCCAGCAGCCACCTGCCAGGATACACTGAAGCTTTCTTT	CASSHLPGYTEAFF
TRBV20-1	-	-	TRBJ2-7	TGCAGTGCTAGCCTCGACACCTCGGGGGAGCAGTACTTC	CSASLDTSGEQYF
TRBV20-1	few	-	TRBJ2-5	TGCAGTGCTCGACCTCCGGGGCTCGGACGGGAGACCCAGTACTTC	CSARPPGLGRETQYF
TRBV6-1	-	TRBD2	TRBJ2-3	TGTGCCAGCAGCGCCCCTACTAGCGGGAGGGCTGATACGCAGTATTTT	CASSAPTSGRADTQYF